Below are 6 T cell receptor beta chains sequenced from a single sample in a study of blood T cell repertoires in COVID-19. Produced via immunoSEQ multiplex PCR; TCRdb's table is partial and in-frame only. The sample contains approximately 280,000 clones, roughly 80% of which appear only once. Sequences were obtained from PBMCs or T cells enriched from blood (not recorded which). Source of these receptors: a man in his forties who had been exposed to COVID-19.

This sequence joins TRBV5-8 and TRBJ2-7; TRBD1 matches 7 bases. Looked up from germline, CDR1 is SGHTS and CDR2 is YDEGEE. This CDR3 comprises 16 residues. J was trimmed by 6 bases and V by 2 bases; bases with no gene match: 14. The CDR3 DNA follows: TGTGCCAGCAGCTTCTATCCCGGGACAGTGGGCTCCGAGCAGTACTTC. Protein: CASSFYPGTVGSEQYF.

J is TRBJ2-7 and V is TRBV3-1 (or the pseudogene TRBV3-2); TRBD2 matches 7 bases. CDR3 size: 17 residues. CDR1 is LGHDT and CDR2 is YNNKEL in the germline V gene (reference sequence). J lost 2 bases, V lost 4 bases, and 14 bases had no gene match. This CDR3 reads CASSRLSSSGSAYEQYF. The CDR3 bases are TGTGCCAGCAGCCGACTATCTTCTAGCGGTTCTGCCTACGAGCAGTACTTC.

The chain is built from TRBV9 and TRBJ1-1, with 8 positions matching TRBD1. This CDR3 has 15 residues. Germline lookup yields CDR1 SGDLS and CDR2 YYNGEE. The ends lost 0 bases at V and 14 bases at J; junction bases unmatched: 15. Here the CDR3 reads CASSVALTANRGTFF. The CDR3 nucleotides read TGTGCCAGCAGCGTAGCTCTCACTGCAAACAGGGGGACCTTCTTT.

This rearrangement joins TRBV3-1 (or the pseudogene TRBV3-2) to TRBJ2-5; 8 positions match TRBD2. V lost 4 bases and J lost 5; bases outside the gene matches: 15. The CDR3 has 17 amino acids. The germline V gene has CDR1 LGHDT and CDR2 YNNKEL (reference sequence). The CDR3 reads CASSLRTGGPWRETQYF. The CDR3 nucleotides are TGTGCCAGCAGCCTTCGGACGGGAGGGCCTTGGCGGGAGACCCAGTACTTC.

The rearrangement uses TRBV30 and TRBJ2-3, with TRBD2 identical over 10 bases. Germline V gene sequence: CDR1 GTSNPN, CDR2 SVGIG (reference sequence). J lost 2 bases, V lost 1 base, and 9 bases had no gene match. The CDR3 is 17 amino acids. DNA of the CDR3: TGTGCCTGGAGTGCGCTCCTAGCGGGAGCCTCCACAGATACGCAGTATTTT. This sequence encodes CAWSALLAGASTDTQYF.

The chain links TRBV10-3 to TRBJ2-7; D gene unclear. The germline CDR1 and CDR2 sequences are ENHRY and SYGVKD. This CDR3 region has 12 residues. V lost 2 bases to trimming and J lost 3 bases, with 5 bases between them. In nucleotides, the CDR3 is TGTGCCATCAGTGAGGGAGTCTACGAGCAGTACTTC. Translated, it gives CAISEGVYEQYF.